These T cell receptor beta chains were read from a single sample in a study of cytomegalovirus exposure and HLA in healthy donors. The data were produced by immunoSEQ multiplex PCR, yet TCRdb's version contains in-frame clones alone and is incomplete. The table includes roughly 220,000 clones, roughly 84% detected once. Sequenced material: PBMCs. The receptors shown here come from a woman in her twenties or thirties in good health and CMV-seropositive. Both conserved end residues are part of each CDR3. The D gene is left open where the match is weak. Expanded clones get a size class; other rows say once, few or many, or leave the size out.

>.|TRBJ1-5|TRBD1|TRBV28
CASRVTGGSHQPQHF
TGTGCCAGCAGGGTGACAGGGGGCTCACATCAGCCCCAGCATTTT
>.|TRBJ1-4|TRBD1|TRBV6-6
CASRTQGGKLFF
TGTGCCAGCAGAACTCAGGGGGGAAAACTGTTTTTT
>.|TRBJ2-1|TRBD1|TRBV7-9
CASSSVGQGHNEQFF
TGTGCCAGCAGCTCAGTGGGACAGGGGCACAATGAGCAGTTCTTC
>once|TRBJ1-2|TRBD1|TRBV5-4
CASSWDSLNYGYTF
TGTGCCAGCAGCTGGGACAGTCTTAACTATGGCTACACCTTC
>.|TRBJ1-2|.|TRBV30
CACFIAGGRVDGYTF
TGTGCCTGTTTCATAGCCGGGGGGAGAGTCGATGGCTACACCTTC
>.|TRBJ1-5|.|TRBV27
CASSSRYSNQPQHF
TGTGCCAGCAGTTCAAGATATAGCAATCAGCCCCAGCATTTT
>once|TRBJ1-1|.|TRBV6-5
CASSYAGGNTEAFF
TGTGCCAGCAGTTACGCCGGAGGGAACACTGAAGCTTTCTTT
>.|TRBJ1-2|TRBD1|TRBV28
CASSSTGALFSVGYTF
TGTGCCAGCAGTTCCACAGGGGCCCTTTTTTCGGTAGGCTACACCTTC
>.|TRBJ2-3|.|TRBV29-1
CSVGVGQRDTQYF
TGCAGCGTTGGGGTGGGTCAACGAGATACGCAGTATTTT
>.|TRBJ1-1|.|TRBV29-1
CSVCGGVSREAFF
TGCAGCGTGTGCGGCGGAGTCAGCCGGGAAGCTTTCTTT
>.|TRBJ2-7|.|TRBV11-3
CATAARGTYYEQYF
TGTGCCACGGCCGCGAGAGGAACCTATTACGAGCAGTACTTC
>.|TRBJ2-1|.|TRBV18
CASSLSPDLYNEQFF
TGTGCCAGCTCACTATCACCGGACCTATACAATGAGCAGTTCTTC
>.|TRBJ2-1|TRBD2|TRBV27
CASRGWTSANREQFF
TGTGCCAGCAGGGGATGGACTAGCGCGAATAGAGAGCAGTTCTTC
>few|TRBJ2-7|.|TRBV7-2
CASSLGSGSYEQYF
TGTGCCAGCAGCTTAGGGTCCGGATCCTACGAGCAGTACTTC
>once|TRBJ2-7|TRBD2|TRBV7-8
CASSNRTSGIYEQYF
TGTGCCAGCAGCAATAGGACTAGCGGGATCTACGAGCAGTACTTC
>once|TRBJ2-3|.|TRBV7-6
CASSFSSTDTQYF
TGTGCCAGCAGCTTTTCGAGCACAGATACGCAGTATTTT
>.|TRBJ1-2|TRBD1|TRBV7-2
CASSIGQGASYGYTF
TGTGCCAGCAGCATCGGACAGGGGGCTTCCTATGGCTACACCTTC
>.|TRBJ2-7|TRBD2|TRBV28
CASRIAGGEAYEQYF
TGTGCCAGCAGGATAGCGGGAGGGGAGGCCTACGAGCAGTACTTC
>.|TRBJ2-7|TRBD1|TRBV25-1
CASSAPRGTASYEQYF
TGTGCCAGCAGTGCTCCACGAGGGACAGCCTCCTACGAGCAGTACTTC